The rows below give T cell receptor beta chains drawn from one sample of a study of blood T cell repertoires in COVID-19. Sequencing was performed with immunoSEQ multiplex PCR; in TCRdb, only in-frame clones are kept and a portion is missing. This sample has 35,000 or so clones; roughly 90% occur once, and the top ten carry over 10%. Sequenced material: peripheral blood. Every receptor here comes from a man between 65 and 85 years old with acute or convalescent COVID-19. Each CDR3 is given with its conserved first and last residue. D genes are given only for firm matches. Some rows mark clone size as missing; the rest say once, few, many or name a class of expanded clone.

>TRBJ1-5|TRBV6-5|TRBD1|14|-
TGTGCCAGCAGTCGGGACAGGCAGAGGCAGCCCCAGCATTTT
CASSRDRQRQPQHF
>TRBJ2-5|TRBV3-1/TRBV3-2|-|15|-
TGTGCCAGCAGCCTCCCGAGTCAGGGGCAAGAGACCCAGTACTTC
CASSLPSQGQETQYF
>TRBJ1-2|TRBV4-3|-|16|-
TGCGCCAGCAGCCAATCTCACGACAGTTCCAGCTATGGCTACACCTTC
CASSQSHDSSSYGYTF
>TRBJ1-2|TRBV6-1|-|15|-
TGTGCCAGCAGTGAAGTAGCGCGGAGAGGGAACGGCTACACCTTC
CASSEVARRGNGYTF
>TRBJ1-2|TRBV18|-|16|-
TGTGCCAGCTCACATAGACCGGACACGGTTATCTATGGCTACACCTTC
CASSHRPDTVIYGYTF
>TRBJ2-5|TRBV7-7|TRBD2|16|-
TGTGCCAGCAGCTTATCGGCGACTAGCGGGCAAGAGACCCAGTACTTC
CASSLSATSGQETQYF
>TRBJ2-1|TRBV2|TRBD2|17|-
TGTGCCAGCAGGGGGACTAGCGGGAGGATTTCCGACAATGAGCAGTTCTTC
CASRGTSGRISDNEQFF
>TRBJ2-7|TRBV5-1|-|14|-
TGCGCCAGCAGCTTGCAGGATTCCTCTCTCGAGCAGTACTTC
CASSLQDSSLEQYF
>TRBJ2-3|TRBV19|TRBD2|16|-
TGTGCCAGTAGTATAGGAGGCGGGAGAGGGGCAGATACGCAGTATTTT
CASSIGGGRGADTQYF
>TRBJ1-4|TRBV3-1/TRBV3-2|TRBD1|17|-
TGTGCCAGCAGCCCGACAGGGGTCAAACGAACTAATGAAAAACTGTTTTTT
CASSPTGVKRTNEKLFF
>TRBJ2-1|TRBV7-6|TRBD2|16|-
TGTGCCAGCAGCTTAGTAGCGGGAGTAGCGAGGAATGAGCAGTTCTTC
CASSLVAGVARNEQFF
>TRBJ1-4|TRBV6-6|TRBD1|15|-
TGTGCCAGCAGAACACAGGGGGCGGCTAATGAAAAACTGTTTTTT
CASRTQGAANEKLFF
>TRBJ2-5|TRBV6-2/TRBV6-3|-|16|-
TGTGCCAGCAGTCAAACGCCTAGGAACTCGGCGGAGACCCAGTACTTC
CASSQTPRNSAETQYF
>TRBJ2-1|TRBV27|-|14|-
TGTGCCAGCTCCCCCCGGGACTCCTACGATGAGCAGTTCTTC
CASSPRDSYDEQFF
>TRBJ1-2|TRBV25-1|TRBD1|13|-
TGTGCCAGCAGTAGGACAGGGGTATATGGCTACACCTTC
CASSRTGVYGYTF
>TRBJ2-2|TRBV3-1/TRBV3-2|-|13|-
TGTGCCAGCAGCCCGACAGTGACCGGGGAGCTGTTTTTT
CASSPTVTGELFF
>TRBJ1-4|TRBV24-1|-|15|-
TGTGCCACCAGTACAACGACAGGAGACAATGAAAAACTGTTTTTT
CATSTTTGDNEKLFF
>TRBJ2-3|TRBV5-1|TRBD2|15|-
TGCGCCAGCAGCACCAGGGAGGGCAGCGCAGATACGCAGTATTTT
CASSTREGSADTQYF
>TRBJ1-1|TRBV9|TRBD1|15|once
TGTGCCAGCAGCGTCCGGGGTGAGACAGGGGCAGAAGCTTTCTTT
CASSVRGETGAEAFF
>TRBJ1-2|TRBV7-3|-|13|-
TGTGCCAGCAGCTTCACCGGGACAAATGGCTACACCTTC
CASSFTGTNGYTF
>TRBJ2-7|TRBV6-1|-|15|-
TGTGCCAGCAGTGAAGGGAGGGCAGGGACCCACGAGCAGTACTTC
CASSEGRAGTHEQYF
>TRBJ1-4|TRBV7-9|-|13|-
TGTGCCAGCAGCCGCGGTGGCGGGGAAAAACTGTTTTTT
CASSRGGGEKLFF
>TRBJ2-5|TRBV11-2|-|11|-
TGTGCCAGCAGACAATGGGAGACCCAGTACTTC
CASRQWETQYF
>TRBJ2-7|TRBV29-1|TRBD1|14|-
TGCAGCGTTGTGGCAGGGGGCATCTCCTACGAGCAGTACTTC
CSVVAGGISYEQYF
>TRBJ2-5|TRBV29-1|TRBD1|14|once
TGCAGCGTTTCCGGACAGGGTGGAGTGGAGACCCAGTACTTC
CSVSGQGGVETQYF
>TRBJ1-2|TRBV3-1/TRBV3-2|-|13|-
TGTGCCAGCAGCCAACTCAGGGACTATGGCTACACCTTC
CASSQLRDYGYTF
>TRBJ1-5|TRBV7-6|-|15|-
TGTGCCAGCAGCTTAGGGGCGGGGTCGCGGCAGCCCCAGCATTTT
CASSLGAGSRQPQHF
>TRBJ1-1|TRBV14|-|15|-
TGTGCCAGCAGCCAAGATGAGGTCGTGAAGACTGAAGCTTTCTTT
CASSQDEVVKTEAFF
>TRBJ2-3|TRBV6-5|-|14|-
TGTGCCAGCAGTTACCGCGGTTGGACAGATACGCAGTATTTT
CASSYRGWTDTQYF
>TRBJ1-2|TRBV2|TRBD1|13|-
TGTGCCAGAGTTACGACAGGGAAGTATGGCTACACCTTC
CARVTTGKYGYTF